The present T cell receptor (beta chain) was sequenced within a study of blood T cell repertoires in COVID-19. Source study methods: Scientists estimated how many nucleated cells there were by amplifying reference gene primers. The assay was immunoSEQ multiplex PCR, and TCRdb's table has in-frame clones only and misses some. Clone size and V and J calls were adopted from that table, with D and trimming inferred from the DNA. The repertoire consists of 250,000 or so clones, with roughly 80% occurring once and the leading ten covering about 3.8%. Recruitment covered 20 to 25 US areas and drew participants whose ages spanned about 18 to 100 years. Within 2 weeks of study entry, exposed participants had contacted a PCR-confirmed or clinician-diagnosed COVID-19 case. J lost 6 bases, V lost 6 bases, and 9 bases had no gene match. Looked up from germline, CDR1 is SGHRS and CDR2 is YFSETQ. The CDR3 has 14 amino acids.

The sequence derives from a woman aged 40 to 50 who had been exposed to COVID-19. V gene TRBV5-1 combines with J gene TRBJ2-3; 8 bases are shared with TRBD1. Material: PBMCs or T cells enriched from blood (not recorded which). The CDR3 bases are TGCGCCAGCACCCAGGGGGCCTACTCGGATACGCAGTATTTT. It is translated as CASTQGAYSDTQYF.